This entry is about one T cell receptor (beta chain). Methods used by the authors: Scientists estimated how many nucleated cells there were by amplifying reference gene primers. Using immunoSEQ multiplex PCR, the repertoire was profiled, and TCRdb retains in-frame clones only, with some absent. That table is the source of V, J and clone size, and D and trimming were worked out from the DNA. Among 140,000 or so clones, roughly 80% were seen once, and the ten largest hold around 5%. The data stem from a study of blood T cell repertoires in COVID-19. At the level of the study: COVID-19 samples, acute and convalescent, were from the United States, Italy and Spain. In each case, the material was cDNA or gDNA derived from T cells, B-cell-depleted T cells, or PBMCs.

V lost 6 bases to trimming and J lost 4 bases; unmatched junction nucleotides: 6. Germline V lookup: CDR1 MNHEY, CDR2 SVGAGI. The CDR3 is 14 amino acids. The specimen sequenced was peripheral blood. This TCR came from a human donor in a cohort sampled during active COVID-19. The chain uses TRBV6-5 and TRBJ1-1; 9 bases are a match to TRBD1. The CDR3 region is CASRIQGASTEAFF. In nucleotides, the CDR3 is TGTGCCAGCAGAATACAGGGGGCCAGCACTGAAGCTTTCTTT.